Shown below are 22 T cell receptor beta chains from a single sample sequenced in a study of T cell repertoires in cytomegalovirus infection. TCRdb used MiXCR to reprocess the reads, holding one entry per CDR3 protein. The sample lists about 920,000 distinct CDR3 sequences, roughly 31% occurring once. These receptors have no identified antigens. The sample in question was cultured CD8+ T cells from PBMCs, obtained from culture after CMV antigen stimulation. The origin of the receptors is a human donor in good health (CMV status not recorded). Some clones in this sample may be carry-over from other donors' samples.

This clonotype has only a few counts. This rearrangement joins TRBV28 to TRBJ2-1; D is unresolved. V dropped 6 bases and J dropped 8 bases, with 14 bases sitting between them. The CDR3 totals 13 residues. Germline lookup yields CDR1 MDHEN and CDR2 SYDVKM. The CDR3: CASSPVTFHEQFF. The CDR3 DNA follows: TGTGCCAGCAGCCCAGTAACGTTCCATGAGCAGTTCTTC.

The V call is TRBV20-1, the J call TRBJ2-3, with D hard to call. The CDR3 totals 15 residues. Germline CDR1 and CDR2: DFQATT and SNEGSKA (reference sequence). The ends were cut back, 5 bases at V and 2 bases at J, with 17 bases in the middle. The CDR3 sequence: CSAPQSYRVTDTQYF. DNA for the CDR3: TGCAGTGCTCCCCAGAGCTACCGAGTCACAGATACGCAGTATTTT.

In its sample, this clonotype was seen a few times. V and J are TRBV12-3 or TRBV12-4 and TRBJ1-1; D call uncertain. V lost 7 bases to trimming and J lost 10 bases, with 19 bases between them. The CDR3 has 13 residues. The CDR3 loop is CASIPDGFGGAFF. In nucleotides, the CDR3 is TGTGCCAGCATCCCGGACGGGTTCGGTGGAGCTTTCTTT.

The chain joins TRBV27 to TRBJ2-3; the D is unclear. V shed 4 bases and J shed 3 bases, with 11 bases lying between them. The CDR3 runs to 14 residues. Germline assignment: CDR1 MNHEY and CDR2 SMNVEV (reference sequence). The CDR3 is CASSSLDWTDTQYF. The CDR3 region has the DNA TGTGCCAGCAGTTCTCTAGACTGGACAGATACGCAGTATTTT.

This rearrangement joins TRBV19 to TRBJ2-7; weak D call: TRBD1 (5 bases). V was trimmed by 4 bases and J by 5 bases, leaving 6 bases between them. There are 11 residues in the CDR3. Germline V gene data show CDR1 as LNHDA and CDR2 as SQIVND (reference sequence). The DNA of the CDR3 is TGTGCCAGTAGTACAGGGAACGAGCAGTACTTC. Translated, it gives CASSTGNEQYF.

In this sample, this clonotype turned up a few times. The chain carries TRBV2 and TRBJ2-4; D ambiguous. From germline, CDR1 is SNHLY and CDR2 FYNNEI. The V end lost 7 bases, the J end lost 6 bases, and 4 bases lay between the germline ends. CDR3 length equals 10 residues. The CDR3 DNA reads TGTGCCAGCAAGGGAAACATTCAGTACTTC. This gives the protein CASKGNIQYF.

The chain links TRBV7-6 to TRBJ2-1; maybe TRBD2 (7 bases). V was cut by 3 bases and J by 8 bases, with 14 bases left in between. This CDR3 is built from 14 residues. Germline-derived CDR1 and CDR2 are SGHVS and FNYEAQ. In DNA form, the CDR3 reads TGTGCCAGCAGCTTCATTCGGGGGGCCGATGAGCAGTTCTTC. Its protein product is CASSFIRGADEQFF.

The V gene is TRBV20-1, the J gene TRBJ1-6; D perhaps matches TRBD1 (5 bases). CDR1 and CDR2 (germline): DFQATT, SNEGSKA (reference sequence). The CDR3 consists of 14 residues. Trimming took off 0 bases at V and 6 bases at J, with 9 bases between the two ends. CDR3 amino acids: CSARDRDGNSPLHF. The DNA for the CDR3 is TGCAGTGCTAGAGACAGGGACGGTAATTCACCCCTCCACTTT.

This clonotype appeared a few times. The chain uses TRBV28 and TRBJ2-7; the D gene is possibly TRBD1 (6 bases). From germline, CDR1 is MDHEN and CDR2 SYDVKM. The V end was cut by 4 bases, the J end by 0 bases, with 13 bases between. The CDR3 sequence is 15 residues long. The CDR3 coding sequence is TGTGCCAGCAGTTCTGACACAGGGTCCTCCTACGAGCAGTACGTC. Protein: CASSSDTGSSYEQYV.

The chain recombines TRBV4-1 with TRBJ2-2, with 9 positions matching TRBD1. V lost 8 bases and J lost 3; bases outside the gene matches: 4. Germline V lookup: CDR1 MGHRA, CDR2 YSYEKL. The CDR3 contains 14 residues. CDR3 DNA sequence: TGCGCCAGCCTTGGGACAGGGTACACCGGGGAGCTGTTTTTT. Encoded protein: CASLGTGYTGELFF.

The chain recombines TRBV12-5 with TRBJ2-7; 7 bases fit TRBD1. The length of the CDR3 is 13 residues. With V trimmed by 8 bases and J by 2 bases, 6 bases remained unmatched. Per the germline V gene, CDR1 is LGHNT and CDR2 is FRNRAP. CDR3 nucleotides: TGTGCTAGTAAGGGGGCAGGGACCTACGAGCAGTACTTC. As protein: CASKGAGTYEQYF.

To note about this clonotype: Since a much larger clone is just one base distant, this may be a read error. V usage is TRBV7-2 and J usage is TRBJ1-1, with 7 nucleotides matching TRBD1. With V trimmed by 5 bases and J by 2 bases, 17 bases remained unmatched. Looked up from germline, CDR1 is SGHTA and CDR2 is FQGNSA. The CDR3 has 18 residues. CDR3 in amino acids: CTSSADPGQDGVNTEAFF. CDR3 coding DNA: TGTACCAGCAGCGCAGATCCAGGACAGGACGGAGTAAACACTGAAGCTTTCTTT.

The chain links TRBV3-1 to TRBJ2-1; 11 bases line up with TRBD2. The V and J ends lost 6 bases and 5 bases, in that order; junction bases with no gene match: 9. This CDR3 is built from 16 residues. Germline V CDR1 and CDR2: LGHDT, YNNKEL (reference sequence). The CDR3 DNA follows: TGTGCCAGCAGTCAGGGACTAGCGGCGGCTGACAATGAGCAGTTCTTC. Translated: CASSQGLAAADNEQFF.

CDR3 in amino acids: CASSTNSGTGGSGYTF. CDR3 bases: TGTGCCAGCAGTACCAATTCCGGGACAGGGGGCTCTGGCTACACCTTC. The chain couples TRBV6-6 to TRBJ1-2; 12 nucleotides agree with TRBD1. Germline CDR1 and CDR2: MNHNY and SVGAGI (reference sequence). J was trimmed by 7 bases and V by 5 bases; bases with no gene match: 11. The CDR3 extends over 16 amino acids.

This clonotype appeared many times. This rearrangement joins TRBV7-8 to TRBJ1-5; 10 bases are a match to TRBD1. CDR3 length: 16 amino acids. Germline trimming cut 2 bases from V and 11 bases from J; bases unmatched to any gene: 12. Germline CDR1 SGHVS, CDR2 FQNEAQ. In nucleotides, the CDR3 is TGTGCCAGCAGCTTATCAGGGACAGGGGAGGGGTTAGCCCAGCATTTT. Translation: CASSLSGTGEGLAQHF. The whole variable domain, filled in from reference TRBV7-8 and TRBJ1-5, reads GAGVSQSPRYKVAKRGQDVALRCDPISGHVSLFWYQQALGQGPEFLTYFQNEAQLDKSGLPSDRFFAERPEGSVSTLKIQRTQQEDSAVYLCASSLSGTGEGLAQHFGDGTRLSIL.

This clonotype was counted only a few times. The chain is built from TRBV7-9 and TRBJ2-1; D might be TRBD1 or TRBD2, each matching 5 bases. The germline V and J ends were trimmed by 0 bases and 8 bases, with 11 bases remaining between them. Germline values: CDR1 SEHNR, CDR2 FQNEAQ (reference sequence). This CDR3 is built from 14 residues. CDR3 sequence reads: CASSLAERGYEQFF. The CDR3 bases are TGTGCCAGCAGCTTAGCAGAGAGGGGCTATGAGCAGTTCTTC. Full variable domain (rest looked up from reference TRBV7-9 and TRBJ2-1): DTGVSQNPRHKITKRGQNVTFRCDPISEHNRLYWYRQTLGQGPEFLTYFQNEAQLEKSRLLSDRFSAERPKGSFSTLEIQRTEQGDSAMYLCASSLAERGYEQFFGPGTRLTVL.

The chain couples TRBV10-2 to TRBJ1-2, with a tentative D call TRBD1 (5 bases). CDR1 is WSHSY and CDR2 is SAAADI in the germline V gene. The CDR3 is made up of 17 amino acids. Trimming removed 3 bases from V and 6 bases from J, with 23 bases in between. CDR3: CASSENWDGRGIHGYTF. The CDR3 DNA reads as TGCGCCAGCAGTGAAAATTGGGACGGACGGGGAATACATGGCTACACCTTC.

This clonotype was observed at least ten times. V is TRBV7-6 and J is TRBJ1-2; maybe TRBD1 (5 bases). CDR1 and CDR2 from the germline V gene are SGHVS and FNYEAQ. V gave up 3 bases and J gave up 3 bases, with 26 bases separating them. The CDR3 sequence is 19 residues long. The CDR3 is CASSFNRWFGHHKDYGYTF. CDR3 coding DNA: TGTGCCAGCAGCTTCAACAGGTGGTTCGGCCACCATAAGGACTATGGCTACACCTTC. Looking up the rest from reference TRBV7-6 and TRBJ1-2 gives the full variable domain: GAGVSQSPRYKVTKRGQDVALRCDPISGHVSLYWYRQALGQGPEFLTYFNYEAQQDKSGLPNDRFSAERPEGSISTLTIQRTEQRDSAMYRCASSFNRWFGHHKDYGYTFGSGTRLTVV.

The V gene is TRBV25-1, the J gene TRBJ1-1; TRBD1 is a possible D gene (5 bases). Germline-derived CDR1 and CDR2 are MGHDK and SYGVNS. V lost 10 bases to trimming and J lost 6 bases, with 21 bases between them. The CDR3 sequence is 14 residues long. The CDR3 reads CANITRRGEPEAFF. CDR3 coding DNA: TGTGCCAACATAACCCGGCGGGGGGAGCCTGAAGCTTTCTTT.

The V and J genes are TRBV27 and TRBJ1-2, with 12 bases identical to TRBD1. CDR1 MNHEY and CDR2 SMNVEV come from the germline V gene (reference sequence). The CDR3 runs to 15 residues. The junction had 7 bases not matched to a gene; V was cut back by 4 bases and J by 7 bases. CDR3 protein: CASSSTGTGGSGYTF. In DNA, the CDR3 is TGTGCCAGCAGTTCGACCGGGACAGGGGGCTCTGGCTACACCTTC.

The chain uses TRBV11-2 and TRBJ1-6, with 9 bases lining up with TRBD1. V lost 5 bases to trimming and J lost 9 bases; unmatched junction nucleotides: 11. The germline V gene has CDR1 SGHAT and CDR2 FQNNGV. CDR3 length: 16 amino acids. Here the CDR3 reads CASSPWDRESSSPLHF. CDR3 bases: TGTGCCAGCAGCCCTTGGGACAGGGAGTCTAGTTCACCCCTCCACTTT.

The CDR3 DNA reads as TGTGCCAGCAGTGAATGGCAGGGATACAATGAGCAGTTCTTC. Translating gives CASSEWQGYNEQFF. V and J are TRBV2 and TRBJ2-1; D may be TRBD1 (5 bases). Between the trimmed V and J ends, which lost 2 bases and 4 bases, there was a span of 9 bases. CDR1 SNHLY and CDR2 FYNNEI come from the germline V gene. This CDR3 comprises 14 residues.